Listed below are T cell receptor beta chains from one sample, sequenced in a study of blood T cell repertoires in COVID-19. Sequenced by immunoSEQ multiplex PCR; TCRdb stores in-frame clones only, minus some. In the table there are 55,000 to 70,000 clones, 85% to 90% of which are singletons. Sequencing input: PBMCs or T cells enriched from blood (not recorded which). Every receptor here comes from a woman aged 40 to 50 who had recovered from COVID-19. Each CDR3 is given with its conserved first and last residue. D genes are given only for firm matches. Expanded clones get a size class; other rows say once, few or many, or leave the size out.

V gene	J gene	clone size	D gene	CDR3 protein	CDR3 DNA
TRBV27	TRBJ2-1	NA	NA	CASRGGGRYNEQFF	TGTGCCAGCCGTGGGGGGGGCAGGTACAATGAGCAGTTCTTC
TRBV6-6	TRBJ2-3	NA	TRBD1	CASRGTGVTDTQYF	TGTGCCAGCAGGGGGACAGGGGTCACAGATACGCAGTATTTT
TRBV13	TRBJ1-3	NA	TRBD1	CASSLATGWDSGNTIYF	TGTGCCAGCAGCTTAGCGACAGGGTGGGACTCTGGAAACACCATATATTTT
TRBV5-1	TRBJ2-5	NA	TRBD2	CASSLGRGEEETQYF	TGCGCCAGCAGCTTGGGACGGGGGGAAGAAGAGACCCAGTACTTC
TRBV6-5	TRBJ2-2	NA	TRBD1	CASSQQGFAGELFF	TGTGCCAGCAGCCAACAGGGGTTTGCCGGGGAGCTGTTTTTT
TRBV5-1	TRBJ2-7	NA	TRBD1	CASSSGQRTTYEQYF	TGCGCCAGCAGTTCGGGACAGCGGACAACCTACGAGCAGTACTTC
TRBV15	TRBJ2-7	NA	NA	CATSRDLQNTYEQYF	TGTGCCACCAGCAGAGATTTACAGAACACCTACGAGCAGTACTTC
TRBV7-7	TRBJ2-5	NA	NA	CASSLSFDRSGETQYF	TGTGCCAGCAGCTTATCGTTCGACCGCTCGGGGGAGACCCAGTACTTC
TRBV10-2	TRBJ1-1	NA	NA	CASSTTMDSLNTEAFF	TGCGCCAGCAGTACTACGATGGACAGTTTGAACACTGAAGCTTTCTTT
TRBV7-9	TRBJ2-1	NA	TRBD1	CASSRTGGRINEQFF	TGTGCCAGCAGTAGAACAGGGGGGCGAATTAATGAGCAGTTCTTC
TRBV6-5	TRBJ2-1	NA	TRBD2	CASSYSPGGPNEQFF	TGTGCCAGCAGTTACTCCCCGGGGGGACCCAATGAGCAGTTCTTC
TRBV9	TRBJ2-6	NA	NA	CASSWAISSGANVLTF	TGTGCCAGCAGCTGGGCCATCAGCTCTGGGGCCAACGTCCTGACTTTC
TRBV13	TRBJ1-1	NA	NA	CASSLATPGPEAFF	TGTGCCAGCAGCTTAGCCACACCGGGTCCTGAAGCTTTCTTT
TRBV29-1	TRBJ1-5	few	NA	CSLRLINQPQHF	TGCAGCCTACGACTGATCAATCAGCCCCAGCATTTT
TRBV7-2	TRBJ2-7	NA	NA	CASSLGVLLSLASYEQYF	TGTGCCAGCAGCTTAGGAGTTCTACTGTCCCTTGCCTCCTACGAGCAGTACTTC
TRBV7-2	TRBJ2-2	NA	TRBD1	CASSLRTGSTGELFF	TGTGCCAGCAGCTTGCGGACAGGGAGCACCGGGGAGCTGTTTTTT
TRBV5-4	TRBJ2-2	NA	NA	CASSFTTTGELFF	TGTGCCAGCAGCTTCACTACCACCGGGGAGCTGTTTTTT
TRBV7-9	TRBJ2-6	NA	TRBD2	CASSTPPGTSAGANVPTF	TGTGCCAGCAGCACTCCCCCCGGGACTAGCGCTGGGGCCAACGTCCCGACTTTC
TRBV6-5	TRBJ1-2	NA	TRBD1	CASRQGAASGYTF	TGTGCCAGCAGACAGGGGGCTGCCTCTGGCTACACCTTC
TRBV9	TRBJ1-6	NA	TRBD1	CASSVDGQGETSPLHF	TGTGCCAGCAGCGTAGATGGCCAGGGGGAGACTTCACCCCTCCACTTT
TRBV9	TRBJ2-7	NA	NA	CASSSSTETYEQYF	TGTGCCAGCAGCTCTTCGACAGAGACCTACGAGCAGTACTTC
TRBV11-3	TRBJ2-2	NA	TRBD1	CASSIWTGVDTGELFF	TGTGCCAGCAGCATTTGGACAGGGGTAGACACCGGGGAGCTGTTTTTT
TRBV5-4	TRBJ1-1	NA	TRBD1	CASSAGQARMNTEAFF	TGTGCCAGCAGCGCCGGACAGGCCCGAATGAACACTGAAGCTTTCTTT
TRBV24-1	TRBJ2-6	NA	TRBD1	CATSSDRASGANVLTF	TGTGCCACCAGTTCGGACAGGGCCTCTGGGGCCAACGTCCTGACTTTC
TRBV27	TRBJ2-7	once	NA	CASSLSENYEQYF	TGTGCCAGCAGTTTATCGGAGAACTACGAGCAGTACTTC
TRBV7-8	TRBJ1-3	NA	NA	CASSLLDRSTIYF	TGTGCCAGCAGCTTACTGGACAGAAGCACCATATATTTT
TRBV3-1/TRBV3-2	TRBJ2-5	NA	TRBD2	CASSQAFASGGAQETQYF	TGTGCCAGCAGCCAAGCTTTCGCTAGCGGGGGGGCCCAAGAGACCCAGTACTTC
TRBV5-1	TRBJ2-3	NA	TRBD2	CASRTSGGAVPDTQYF	TGCGCCAGCCGGACTAGCGGGGGAGCAGTCCCAGATACGCAGTATTTT
TRBV5-6	TRBJ2-5	NA	NA	CASSLNINRDVETQYF	TGTGCCAGCAGCTTAAACATTAACAGGGATGTGGAGACCCAGTACTTC
TRBV4-1	TRBJ1-2	NA	NA	CASSQNSQGKGYTF	TGCGCCAGCAGCCAAAACTCGCAGGGGAAGGGCTACACCTTC
TRBV10-3	TRBJ1-2	once	TRBD1	CAISEGTGANYGYTF	TGTGCCATCAGTGAAGGAACAGGGGCAAACTATGGCTACACCTTC
TRBV10-3	TRBJ2-7	NA	NA	CAISEEQMYEQYF	TGTGCCATCAGTGAGGAACAGATGTACGAGCAGTACTTC
TRBV5-4	TRBJ2-2	NA	NA	CASSPYRGGGGELFF	TGTGCCAGCAGCCCATACAGGGGAGGCGGCGGGGAGCTGTTTTTT
TRBV5-4	TRBJ1-2	NA	TRBD1	CASSLEGQGWNYGYTF	TGTGCCAGCAGCTTGGAAGGACAGGGATGGAACTATGGCTACACCTTC
TRBV18	TRBJ1-5	NA	TRBD1	CASSPTTGIGNQPQHF	TGTGCCAGCTCACCCACGACAGGGATAGGCAATCAGCCCCAGCATTTT
TRBV2	TRBJ1-1	NA	TRBD1	CASSEDRGETEAFF	TGTGCCAGCAGCGAAGACAGGGGAGAGACTGAAGCTTTCTTT
TRBV3-1/TRBV3-2	TRBJ1-2	NA	TRBD1	CASSAGGYGYTF	TGTGCCAGCAGCGCAGGGGGCTATGGCTACACCTTC
TRBV21-1	TRBJ2-3	NA	NA	CASSKNRTGAITDTQYF	TGTGCCAGCAGCAAGAATCGGACAGGGGCTATCACAGATACGCAGTATTTT
TRBV4-1	TRBJ1-4	NA	NA	CASSQGLANEKLFF	TGCGCCAGCAGCCAAGGACTGGCGAATGAAAAACTGTTTTTT
TRBV6-4	TRBJ1-2	NA	TRBD1	CASSGDRGRDGYTF	TGTGCCAGCAGCGGGGACAGGGGGCGAGATGGCTACACCTTC
TRBV6-5	TRBJ2-3	NA	NA	CASTTSGTGTQYF	TGTGCCAGCACAACTTCCGGCACAGGTACGCAGTATTTT
TRBV2	TRBJ2-3	NA	NA	CASSEGAGGSTDTQYF	TGTGCCAGCAGTGAAGGGGCAGGGGGGTCCACAGATACGCAGTATTTT
TRBV27	TRBJ1-1	NA	NA	CASSLAMNTEAFF	TGTGCCAGCAGTTTAGCTATGAACACTGAAGCTTTCTTT
TRBV12-5	TRBJ1-1	NA	NA	CASRIGEAEAFF	TGTGCTAGCCGAATTGGAGAGGCTGAAGCTTTCTTT
TRBV11-3	TRBJ2-7	NA	NA	CASSLQGFVRDEQYF	TGTGCCAGCAGCTTACAGGGGTTCGTTAGGGACGAGCAGTACTTC
TRBV3-1/TRBV3-2	TRBJ1-5	NA	TRBD1	CASSQGGQGHQPQHF	TGTGCCAGCAGCCAAGGGGGACAGGGACATCAGCCCCAGCATTTT